The rows below give T cell receptor beta chains drawn from one sample of a study of cytomegalovirus exposure and HLA in healthy donors. Data came from immunoSEQ multiplex PCR; TCRdb stores just in-frame clones and leaves some out. Recorded here are approximately 190,000 clones; the top ten clones represent approximately 0.74%. Sequencing was performed on PBMCs. These TCRs come from a boy between 10 and 17 years old in good health and CMV-seronegative. The CDR3 runs from the conserved cysteine through the conserved F or W. A D gene is named only where the DNA matches it firmly.

j_call | d_call | v_call | cdr3_nt | cdr3_aa
TRBJ1-5 | . | TRBV6-5 | TGTGCCAGCAGCCCCATCAGGTTTGATCAGCCCCAGCATTTT | CASSPIRFDQPQHF
TRBJ2-7 | TRBD1 | TRBV18 | TGTGCCAGCTCACCCTCGACAGGGCTGGCCTACGAGCAGTACTTC | CASSPSTGLAYEQYF
TRBJ2-1 | TRBD2 | TRBV7-9 | TGTGCCAGCAGCTTATCACTTAGCGGGGGGAATCGTGAGCAGTTCTTC | CASSLSLSGGNREQFF
TRBJ2-3 | . | TRBV5-1 | TGCGCCAGCAGTTATCTCGAGGAACCGCAGTATTTT | CASSYLEEPQYF
TRBJ2-5 | . | TRBV6-5 | TGTGCCAGCAGTTACTCGACGAGGGAGACCCAGTACTTC | CASSYSTRETQYF
TRBJ1-3 | TRBD1 | TRBV5-4 | TGTGCCAGCCCCTGGGGGACAGGGGAGGAGGAAAACACCATATATTTT | CASPWGTGEEENTIYF
TRBJ2-7 | . | TRBV20-1 | TGCAGTGCTAGGACAGACGAGCAGTACTTC | CSARTDEQYF
TRBJ2-7 | . | TRBV5-4 | TGTGCCAGCAGCCATCAGGACAGTACCTACGAGCAGTACTTC | CASSHQDSTYEQYF
TRBJ1-4 | . | TRBV5-4 | TGTGCCAGCAGCAGATGGACTGGTGAGAATGAAAAACTGTTTTTT | CASSRWTGENEKLFF
TRBJ2-3 | TRBD2 | TRBV30 | TGTGCCTGGAATTCCGGGACTAGCACTTCCCTATCTTATTCTTCGGATACGCAGTATTTT | CAWNSGTSTSLSYSSDTQYF
TRBJ2-1 | TRBD2 | TRBV7-3 | TGTGCCAGCAGCTTAGGCGGGGGGGCCCTCAATGAGCAGTTCTTC | CASSLGGGALNEQFF
TRBJ1-1 | TRBD1 | TRBV5-4 | TGTGCCGCAACAGGGACAGGGCTTTGGCCTGAAGCTTTCTTT | CAATGTGLWPEAFF
TRBJ1-6 | . | TRBV5-1 | TGCGCCAGCAGCTTGGAGCCTTCGATCTCCTATAATTCACCCCTCCACTTT | CASSLEPSISYNSPLHF
TRBJ1-6 | . | TRBV27 | TGTGCCAGCAGCGCCGCGACCTATAATTCACCCCTCCACTTT | CASSAATYNSPLHF
TRBJ2-7 | TRBD1 | TRBV6-5 | TGTGCCAGCAACCCTAGAGGACAGGGCTACGAGCAGTACTTC | CASNPRGQGYEQYF